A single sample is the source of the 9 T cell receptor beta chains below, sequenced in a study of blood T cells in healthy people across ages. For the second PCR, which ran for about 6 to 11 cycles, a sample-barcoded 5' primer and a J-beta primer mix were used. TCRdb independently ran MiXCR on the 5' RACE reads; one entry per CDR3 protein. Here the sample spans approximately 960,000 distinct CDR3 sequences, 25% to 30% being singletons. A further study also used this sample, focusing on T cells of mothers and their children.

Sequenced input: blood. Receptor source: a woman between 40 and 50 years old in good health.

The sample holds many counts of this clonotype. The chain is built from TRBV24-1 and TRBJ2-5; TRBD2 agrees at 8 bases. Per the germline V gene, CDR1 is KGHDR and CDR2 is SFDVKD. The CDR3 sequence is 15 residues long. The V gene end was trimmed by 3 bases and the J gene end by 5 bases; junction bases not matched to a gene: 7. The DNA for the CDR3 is TGTGCCACCAGTGATCCGCGGACTAGCTGGGAGACCCAGTACTTC. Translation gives CATSDPRTSWETQYF.

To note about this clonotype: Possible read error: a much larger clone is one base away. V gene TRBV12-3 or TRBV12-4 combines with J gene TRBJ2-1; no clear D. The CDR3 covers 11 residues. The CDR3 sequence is CVSSLTQEQFF. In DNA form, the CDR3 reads TGTGTCAGCAGTTTGACGCAGGAGCAGTTCTTC.

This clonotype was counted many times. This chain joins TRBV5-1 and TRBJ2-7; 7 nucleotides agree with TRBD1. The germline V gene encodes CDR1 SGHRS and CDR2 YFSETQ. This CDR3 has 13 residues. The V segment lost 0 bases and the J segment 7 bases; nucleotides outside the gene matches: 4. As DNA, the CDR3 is TGCGCCAGCAGCTTGGAGCAGACAGGGGAGCAGTACTTC. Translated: CASSLEQTGEQYF.

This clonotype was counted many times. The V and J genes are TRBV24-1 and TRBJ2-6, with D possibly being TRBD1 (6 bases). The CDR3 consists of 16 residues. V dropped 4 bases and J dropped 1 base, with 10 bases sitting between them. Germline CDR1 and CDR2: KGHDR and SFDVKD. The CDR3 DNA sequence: TGTGCCACCAGTGACCGACAGGAATCTGGGGCCAACGTCCTGACTTTC. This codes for CATSDRQESGANVLTF.

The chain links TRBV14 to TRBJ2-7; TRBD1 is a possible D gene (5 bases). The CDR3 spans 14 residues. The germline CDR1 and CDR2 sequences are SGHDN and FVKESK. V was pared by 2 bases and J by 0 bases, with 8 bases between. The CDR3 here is CASSQIQGSYEQYF. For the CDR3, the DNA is TGTGCCAGCAGCCAAATCCAGGGCTCCTACGAGCAGTACTTC.

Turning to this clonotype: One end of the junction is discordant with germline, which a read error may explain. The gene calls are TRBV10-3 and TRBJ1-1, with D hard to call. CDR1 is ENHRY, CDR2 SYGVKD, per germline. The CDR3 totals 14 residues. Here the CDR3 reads CAIRSLQRGTEAFF. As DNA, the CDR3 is TGTGCCATCAGATCTCTGCAGAGAGGCACTGAGGCTTTCTTT.

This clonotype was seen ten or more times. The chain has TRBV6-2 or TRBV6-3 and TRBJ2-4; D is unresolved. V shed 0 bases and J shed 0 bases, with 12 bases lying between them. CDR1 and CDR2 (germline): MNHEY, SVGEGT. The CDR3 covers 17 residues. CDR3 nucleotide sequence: TGTGCCAGCAGTTACTCCCGGCTGGGGTTAGCCAAAAACATTCAGTACTTC. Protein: CASSYSRLGLAKNIQYF.

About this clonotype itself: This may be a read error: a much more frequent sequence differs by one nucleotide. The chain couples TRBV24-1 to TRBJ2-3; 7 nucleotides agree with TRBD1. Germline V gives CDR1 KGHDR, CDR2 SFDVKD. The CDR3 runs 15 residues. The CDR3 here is CATSDLGQDTDTRYF. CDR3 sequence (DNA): TGTGCCACCAGTGATTTGGGACAGGACACAGATACGCGGTATTTT.

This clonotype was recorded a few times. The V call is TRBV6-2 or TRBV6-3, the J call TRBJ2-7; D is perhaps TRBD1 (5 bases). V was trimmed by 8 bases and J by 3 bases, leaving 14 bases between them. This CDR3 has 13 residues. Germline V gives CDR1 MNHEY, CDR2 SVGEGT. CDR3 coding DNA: TGTGCCAGCCTCGCGGCAGGGCGCTACGAGCAGTACTTC. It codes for CASLAAGRYEQYF.